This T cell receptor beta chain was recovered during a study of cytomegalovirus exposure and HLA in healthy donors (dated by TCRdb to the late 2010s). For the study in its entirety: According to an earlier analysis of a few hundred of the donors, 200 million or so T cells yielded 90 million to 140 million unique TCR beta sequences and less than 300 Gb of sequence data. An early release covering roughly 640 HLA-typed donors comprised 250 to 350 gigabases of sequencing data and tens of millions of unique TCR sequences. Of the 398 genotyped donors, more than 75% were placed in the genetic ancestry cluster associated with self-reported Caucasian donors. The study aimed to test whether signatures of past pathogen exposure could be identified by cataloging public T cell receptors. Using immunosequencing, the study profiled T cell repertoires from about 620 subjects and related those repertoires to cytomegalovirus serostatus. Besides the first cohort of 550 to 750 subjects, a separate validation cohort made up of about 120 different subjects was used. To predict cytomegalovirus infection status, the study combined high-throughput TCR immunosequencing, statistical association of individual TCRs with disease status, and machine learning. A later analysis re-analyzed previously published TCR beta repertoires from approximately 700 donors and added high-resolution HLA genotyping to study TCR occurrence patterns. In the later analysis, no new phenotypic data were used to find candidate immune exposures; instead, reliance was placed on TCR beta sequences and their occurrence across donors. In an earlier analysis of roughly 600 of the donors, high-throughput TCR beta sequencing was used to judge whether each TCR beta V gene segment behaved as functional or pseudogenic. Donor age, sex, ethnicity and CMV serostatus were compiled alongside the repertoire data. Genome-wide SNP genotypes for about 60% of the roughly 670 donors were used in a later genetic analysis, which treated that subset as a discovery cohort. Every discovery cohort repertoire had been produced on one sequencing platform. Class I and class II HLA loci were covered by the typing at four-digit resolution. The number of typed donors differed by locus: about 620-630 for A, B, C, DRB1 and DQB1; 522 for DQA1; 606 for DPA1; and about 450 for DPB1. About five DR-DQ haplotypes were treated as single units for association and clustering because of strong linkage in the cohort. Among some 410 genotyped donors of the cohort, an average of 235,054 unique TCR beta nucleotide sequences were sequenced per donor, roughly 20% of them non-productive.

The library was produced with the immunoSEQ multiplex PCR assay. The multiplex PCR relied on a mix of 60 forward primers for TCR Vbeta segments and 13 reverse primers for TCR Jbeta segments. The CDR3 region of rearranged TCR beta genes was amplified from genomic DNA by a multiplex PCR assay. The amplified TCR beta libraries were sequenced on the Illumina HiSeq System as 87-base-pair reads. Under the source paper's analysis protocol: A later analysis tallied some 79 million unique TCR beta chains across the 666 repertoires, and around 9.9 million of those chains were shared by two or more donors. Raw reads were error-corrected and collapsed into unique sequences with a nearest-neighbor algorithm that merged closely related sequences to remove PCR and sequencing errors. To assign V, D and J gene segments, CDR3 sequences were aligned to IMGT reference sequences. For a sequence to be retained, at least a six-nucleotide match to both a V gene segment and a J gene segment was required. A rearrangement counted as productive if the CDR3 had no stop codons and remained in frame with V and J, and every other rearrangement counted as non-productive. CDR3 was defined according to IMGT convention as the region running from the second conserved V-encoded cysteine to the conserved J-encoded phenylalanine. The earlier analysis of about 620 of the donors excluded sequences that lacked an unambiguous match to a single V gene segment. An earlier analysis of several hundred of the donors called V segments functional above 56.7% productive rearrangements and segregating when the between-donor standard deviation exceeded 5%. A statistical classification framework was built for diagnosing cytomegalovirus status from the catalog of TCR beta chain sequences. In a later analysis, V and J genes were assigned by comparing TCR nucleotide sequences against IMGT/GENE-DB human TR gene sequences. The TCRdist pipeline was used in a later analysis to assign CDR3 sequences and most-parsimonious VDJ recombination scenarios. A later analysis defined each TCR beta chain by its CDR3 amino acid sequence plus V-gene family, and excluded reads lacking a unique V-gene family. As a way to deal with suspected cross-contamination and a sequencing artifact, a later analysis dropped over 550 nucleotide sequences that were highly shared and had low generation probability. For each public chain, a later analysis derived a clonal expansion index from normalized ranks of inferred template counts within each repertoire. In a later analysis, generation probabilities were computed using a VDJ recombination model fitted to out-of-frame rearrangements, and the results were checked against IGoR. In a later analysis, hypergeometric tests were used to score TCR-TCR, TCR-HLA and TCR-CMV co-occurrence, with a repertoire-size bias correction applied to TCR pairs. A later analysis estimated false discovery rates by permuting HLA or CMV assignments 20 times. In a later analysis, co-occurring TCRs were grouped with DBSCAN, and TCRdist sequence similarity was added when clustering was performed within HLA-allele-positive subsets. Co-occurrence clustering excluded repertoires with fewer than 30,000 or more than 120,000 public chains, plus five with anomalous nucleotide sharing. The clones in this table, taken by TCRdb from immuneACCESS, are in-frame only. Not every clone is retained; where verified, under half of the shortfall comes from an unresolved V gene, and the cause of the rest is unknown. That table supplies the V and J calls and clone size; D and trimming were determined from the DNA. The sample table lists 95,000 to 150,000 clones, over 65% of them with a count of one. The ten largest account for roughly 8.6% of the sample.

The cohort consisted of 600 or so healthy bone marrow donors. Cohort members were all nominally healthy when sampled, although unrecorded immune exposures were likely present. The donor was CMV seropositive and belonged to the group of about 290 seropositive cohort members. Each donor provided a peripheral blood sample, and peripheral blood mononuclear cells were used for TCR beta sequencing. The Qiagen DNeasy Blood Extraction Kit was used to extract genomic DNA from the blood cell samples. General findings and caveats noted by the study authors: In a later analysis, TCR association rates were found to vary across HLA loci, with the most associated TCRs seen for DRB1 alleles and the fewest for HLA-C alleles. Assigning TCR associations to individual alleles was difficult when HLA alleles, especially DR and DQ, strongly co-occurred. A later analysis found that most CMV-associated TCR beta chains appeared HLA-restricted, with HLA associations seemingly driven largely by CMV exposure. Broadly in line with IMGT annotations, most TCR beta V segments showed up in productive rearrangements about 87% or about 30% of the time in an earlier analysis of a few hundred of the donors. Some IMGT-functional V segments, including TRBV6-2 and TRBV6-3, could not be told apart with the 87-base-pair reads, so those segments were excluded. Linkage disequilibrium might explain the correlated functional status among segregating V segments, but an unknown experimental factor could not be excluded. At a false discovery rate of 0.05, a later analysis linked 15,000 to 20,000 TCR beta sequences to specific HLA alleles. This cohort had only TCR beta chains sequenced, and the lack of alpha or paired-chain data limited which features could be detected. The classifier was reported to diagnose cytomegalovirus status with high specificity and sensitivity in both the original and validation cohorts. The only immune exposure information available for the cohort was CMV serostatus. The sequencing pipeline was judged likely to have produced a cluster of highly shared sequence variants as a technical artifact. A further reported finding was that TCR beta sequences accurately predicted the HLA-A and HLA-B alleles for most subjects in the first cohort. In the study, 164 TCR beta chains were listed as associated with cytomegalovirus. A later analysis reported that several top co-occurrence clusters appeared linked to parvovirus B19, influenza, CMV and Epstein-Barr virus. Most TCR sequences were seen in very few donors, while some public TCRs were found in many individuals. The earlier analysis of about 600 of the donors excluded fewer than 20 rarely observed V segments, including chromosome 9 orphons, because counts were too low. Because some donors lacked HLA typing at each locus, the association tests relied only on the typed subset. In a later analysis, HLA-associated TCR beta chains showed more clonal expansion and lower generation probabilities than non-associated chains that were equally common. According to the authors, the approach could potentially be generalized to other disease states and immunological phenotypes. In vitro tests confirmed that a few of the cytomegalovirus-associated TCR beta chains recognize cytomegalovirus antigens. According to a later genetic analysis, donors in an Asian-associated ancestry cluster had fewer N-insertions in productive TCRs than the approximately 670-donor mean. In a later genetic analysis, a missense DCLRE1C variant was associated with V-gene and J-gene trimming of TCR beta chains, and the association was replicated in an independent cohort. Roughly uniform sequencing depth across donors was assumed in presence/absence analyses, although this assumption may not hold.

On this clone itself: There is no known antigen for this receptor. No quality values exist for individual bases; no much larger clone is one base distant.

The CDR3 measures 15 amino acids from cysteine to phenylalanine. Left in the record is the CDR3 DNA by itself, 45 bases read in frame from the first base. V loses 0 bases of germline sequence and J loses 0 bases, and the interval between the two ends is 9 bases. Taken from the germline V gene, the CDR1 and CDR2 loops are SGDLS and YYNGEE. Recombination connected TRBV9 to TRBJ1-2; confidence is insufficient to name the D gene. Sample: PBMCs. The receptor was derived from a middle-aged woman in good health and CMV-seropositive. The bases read TGTGCCAGCAGCGTAGACCAGGTCCCTAACTATGGCTACACCTTC. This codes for CASSVDQVPNYGYTF.